The rows below give T cell receptor beta chains drawn from one sample of a study of blood T cell repertoires in COVID-19. Sequencing was performed with immunoSEQ multiplex PCR; in TCRdb, only in-frame clones are kept and a portion is missing. This repertoire shows more than 80,000 clones, over 70% found once; its top ten account for approximately 0.9%. Sequencing was done on a sample of peripheral blood. The origin of the receptors is a human donor with acute or convalescent COVID-19. The donor label of this sample is uncertain. Each CDR3 is given with its conserved first and last residue. D genes are given only for firm matches. Part of the rows lack a size; the others show once, few, many or a class for expanded clones.

CDR3nt,CDR3aa,v_gene,d_gene,abundance,j_gene
TGTGCCAGCAGCTTAGAGGGAGGGTGGAGGCCCCAGCATTTT,CASSLEGGWRPQHF,TRBV7-8,.,.,TRBJ1-5
TGCAGCGTTGAAGATTCGGGGAGGACTAACTATGGCTACACCTTC,CSVEDSGRTNYGYTF,TRBV29-1,.,.,TRBJ1-2
TGTGCCAGCAGCGTAGTGGCAGGGGGCACTGAAGCTTTCTTT,CASSVVAGGTEAFF,TRBV9,TRBD1,once,TRBJ1-1
TGTGCCAGCAGCGAATTCCAGGGGGCTCCCTATGGCTACACCTTC,CASSEFQGAPYGYTF,TRBV11-2,TRBD1,.,TRBJ1-2
TGTGCCACCGCGGGGGCGTGGCGGGATACGCAGTATTTT,CATAGAWRDTQYF,TRBV24-1,.,.,TRBJ2-3
TGTGCCAGCAGTTTCGGACAGGGGGCTTATAATTCACCCCTCCACTTT,CASSFGQGAYNSPLHF,TRBV6-5,TRBD1,.,TRBJ1-6
TGCGCCAGCTCACAGGGGCTAGGTTCACCCCTCCACTTT,CASSQGLGSPLHF,TRBV5-1,TRBD1,.,TRBJ1-6
TGTGCCAGCAGTGGAGCGGGACAGCCGGGGTCACCCCTCCACTTT,CASSGAGQPGSPLHF,TRBV2,TRBD1,.,TRBJ1-6
TGTGCCAGTAGCCCAGGGTGGGTCGCCTATGGCTACACCTTC,CASSPGWVAYGYTF,TRBV19,.,.,TRBJ1-2
TGTGCCAGCAGCAGCAGTAGCGGAACAGATACGCAGTATTTT,CASSSSSGTDTQYF,TRBV9,.,.,TRBJ2-3
TGCAGCGTAGCGGGACAGGCCCTGGGGGGTACTGAAGCTTTCTTT,CSVAGQALGGTEAFF,TRBV29-1,TRBD1,.,TRBJ1-1
TGCGCCAGCAGCCCCCCAGGGGGAGCTACCTACGAGCAGTACTTC,CASSPPGGATYEQYF,TRBV4-1,TRBD1,.,TRBJ2-7
TGTGCCAGCCGTAGGGGTCCTTGGGGCACTGAAGCTTTCTTT,CASRRGPWGTEAFF,TRBV27,.,.,TRBJ1-1
TGTGCCAGCAGCGGATACAGGGCGTCTGACTATGGCTACACCTTC,CASSGYRASDYGYTF,TRBV5-5,.,.,TRBJ1-2
TGTGCCAGTAGGACTAGCGCTATATCTAGCACAGATACGCAGTATTTT,CASRTSAISSTDTQYF,TRBV19,TRBD2,.,TRBJ2-3
TGTGCCAGCTCACCGGGACACGCCAGAGTCTCTGGGGCCAACGTCCTGACTTTC,CASSPGHARVSGANVLTF,TRBV18,.,.,TRBJ2-6
TGTGCCAGTAGTATAGATCACCGGGGAAGCAATCAGCCCCAGCATTTT,CASSIDHRGSNQPQHF,TRBV19,.,.,TRBJ1-5
TGTGCCAGTAGCTACGGGACAGGGACTAGCACAGATACGCAGTATTTT,CASSYGTGTSTDTQYF,TRBV19,TRBD1,.,TRBJ2-3
TGTGCCAGCAGTGAATCGCCAGCCTACAATGAGCAGTTCTTC,CASSESPAYNEQFF,TRBV6-1,.,once,TRBJ2-1
TGTGCCAGCAGTTTAAACGGAGGGGGCTCTTACGGCTACACCTTC,CASSLNGGGSYGYTF,TRBV27,TRBD1,.,TRBJ1-2
TGTGCCAGCACCTTTAGGGGACAGGGGACAGATACGCAGTATTTT,CASTFRGQGTDTQYF,TRBV6-5,TRBD1,.,TRBJ2-3
TGCAGCGCGTACACCATACAGGGGGCTGGAAACACCATATATTTT,CSAYTIQGAGNTIYF,TRBV29-1,TRBD1,.,TRBJ1-3
TGTGCCAGCAATCTTAGCGGTCCCTCGGCGGCCAAAAACATTCAGTACTTC,CASNLSGPSAAKNIQYF,TRBV28,.,.,TRBJ2-4
TGTGCCATCAGTGAGTCCGGCAGAGGGAACACTGAAGCTTTCTTT,CAISESGRGNTEAFF,TRBV10-3,.,once,TRBJ1-1
TGTGCCAGTAGTCCGACAGGGCATGAAAAACTGTTTTTT,CASSPTGHEKLFF,TRBV19,TRBD1,.,TRBJ1-4
TGTGCCAGCAGCCAAGAGTCCCTACGAAAGCAGTTCTTC,CASSQESLRKQFF,TRBV3-1/TRBV3-2,.,once,TRBJ2-1
TGTGCCAGCAGCAGGGACAGGGGAGTAGGCAATGAGCAGTTCTTC,CASSRDRGVGNEQFF,TRBV6-5,TRBD1,.,TRBJ2-1
TGTGCCACCAGTGATGATGGGGCAGGGTGGGAGACCCAGTACTTC,CATSDDGAGWETQYF,TRBV24-1,.,.,TRBJ2-5
TGCAGTGCTAGTTCATCCAGAAGTAATAACTATGGCTACACCTTC,CSASSSRSNNYGYTF,TRBV20-1,.,.,TRBJ1-2
TGCGCCAGCAGTCTGAGTAATACGGTTGAGCAGTTCTTC,CASSLSNTVEQFF,TRBV10-1,.,.,TRBJ2-1
TGTGCCAGTAGTATAGACTTCACAGATACGCAGTATTTT,CASSIDFTDTQYF,TRBV19,.,.,TRBJ2-3
TGTGCCAGCAGCTTGTCAGTTGCAACTAATGAAAAACTGTTTTTT,CASSLSVATNEKLFF,TRBV5-5,.,.,TRBJ1-4
TGTGCCAGCAGCCATCCTCTAGGAGGGACAGGAGCCTACGAGCAGTACTTC,CASSHPLGGTGAYEQYF,TRBV3-1/TRBV3-2,TRBD1,.,TRBJ2-7
TGTGCCAGCTCACCAGGGACAGGGAGCCCCATGTCGGCACGCGACACCATATATTTT,CASSPGTGSPMSARDTIYF,TRBV18,TRBD1,.,TRBJ1-3
TGTGCCAGCAGGAGGGACAGCAAGGGGCCCCAGCATTTT,CASRRDSKGPQHF,TRBV27,TRBD1,.,TRBJ1-5
TGCGCCAGCAGCCAGACAGGGCCCTCTGGAAACACCATATATTTT,CASSQTGPSGNTIYF,TRBV5-1,TRBD1,.,TRBJ1-3